The 32 T cell receptor beta chains given below trace back to one sample, sequenced in a study of spatial heterogeneity in lung cancer. The time point here: sample taken at primary tumor resection. Sequencing was performed on whole RNA extracted from tumor and nontumor lung tissue, or from frozen PBMC, and the material was left unsorted. TCRdb passed the 5' RACE reads through MiXCR, listing each CDR3 protein once. The table records more than 45,000 distinct CDR3 sequences, roughly 5.7% of them present only once. This material consisted of PBMCs, taken at surgery. The receptors shown here come from a male donor with early-stage non-small cell lung cancer.

Worth noting for this clonotype: Sequence at one end of the junction differs from germline and may be a read error. The chain couples TRBV20-1 to TRBJ2-1; 10 bases map to TRBD2. CDR3 length: 12 residues. Germline V gives CDR1 DFQATT, CDR2 SNEGSKA (reference sequence). The CDR3 here is CSARDRLAGDYF. The CDR3 DNA follows: TGCAGTGCTAGAGATCGGCTAGCGGGAGACTACTTC.

The table lists this clonotype with many counts. The V gene is TRBV11-2, the J gene TRBJ2-1; D is ambiguous. With 4 bases removed from V and 7 bases from J, the gap between germline ends came to 11 bases. CDR1 and CDR2 (germline): SGHAT, FQNNGV. The CDR3 is made up of 13 amino acids. CDR3 sequence (DNA): TGTGCCAGCAGCTCTAGGGCCAGGAATGAGCAGTTCTTC. Its protein is CASSSRARNEQFF.

This clonotype was recorded at least ten times. The rearrangement links TRBV27 to TRBJ1-2, with TRBD1 matching over 7 bases. Germline CDR1 is MNHEY and CDR2 is SMNVEV (reference sequence). The CDR3 is 14 residues long. J was trimmed by 7 bases and V by 5 bases; bases with no gene match: 10. CDR3 nucleotides: TGTGCCAGCAGTCCTTGGACAGGAGTTCGTGGCTACACCTTC. Its translation is CASSPWTGVRGYTF.

This clonotype has just one count. This sequence may be a read error, since a much larger clone differs from it by one base. The genes are TRBV7-2 and TRBJ1-2; D is undetermined. In germline, CDR1 is SGHTA, CDR2 FQGNSA. The CDR3 has 14 residues. CDR3 region: CVSSLHKENYGYTF. CDR3 sequence (DNA): TGTGTCAGCAGCTTGCACAAAGAGAACTATGGCTACACCTTC.

This clonotype has ten or more counts. This rearrangement joins TRBV7-9 to TRBJ2-5; 7 bases fit TRBD2. The CDR3 spans 17 residues. Trimming at V came to 1 base and at J to 1 base, leaving 9 bases not matched to a gene. Germline V gene lookup returns CDR1 SEHNR and CDR2 FQNEAQ (reference sequence). Here the CDR3 reads CASSLERLQRGQETQYF. The DNA of the CDR3 is TGTGCCAGCAGCTTAGAGCGACTGCAGCGGGGCCAAGAGACCCAGTACTTC.

This clonotype has ten or more counts. V is TRBV7-2 and J is TRBJ1-4; D possibly corresponds to TRBD1 (5 bases). The CDR3 has 14 amino acids. The V gene lost 2 bases and the J gene lost 8 bases, with 12 bases spanning the gap. CDR1 is SGHTA and CDR2 is FQGNSA in the germline V gene. CDR3 nucleotide sequence: TGTGCCAGCAGCTTACGTAGGGGCAGGGAAAAACTGTTTTTT. Translated, it gives CASSLRRGREKLFF.

The sample holds many counts of this clonotype. The genes are TRBV9 and TRBJ2-2, with D perhaps being TRBD1 or TRBD2 (5 bases each). CDR1 SGDLS and CDR2 YYNGEE come from the germline V gene. The CDR3 sequence is 15 residues long. V was trimmed by 0 bases and J by 8 bases, leaving 14 bases between them. CDR3 nucleotide sequence: TGTGCCAGCAGCGTAGGTCCAGGGATAGCGGGGGAGCTGTTTTTT. Encoded protein: CASSVGPGIAGELFF.

The chain combines TRBV19 with TRBJ1-5, with 8 bases that match TRBD1. The CDR3 loop spans 13 amino acids. V gave up 5 bases and J gave up 7 bases; unmatched junction bases: 4. The germline gives CDR1 LNHDA, CDR2 SQIVND (reference sequence). CDR3 sequence reads: CASSSTGEQPQHF. CDR3 DNA sequence: TGTGCCAGTAGTTCGACAGGGGAACAGCCCCAGCATTTT. The full variable domain, rest sourced from reference TRBV19 and TRBJ1-5, is DGGITQSPKYLFRKEGQNVTLSCEQNLNHDAMYWYRQDPGQGLRLIYYSQIVNDFQKGDIAEGYSVSREKKESFPLTVTSAQKNPTAFYLCASSSTGEQPQHFGDGTRLSIL.

This clonotype was seen at least ten times. The chain uses TRBV14 and TRBJ2-1; tentative D call: TRBD2 (6 bases). This CDR3 is built from 13 residues. The germline V gene has CDR1 SGHDN and CDR2 FVKESK. V was clipped by 0 bases and J by 11 bases, with 11 bases between them. This chain's CDR3 is CASSQEMGGKQFF. CDR3 DNA: TGTGCCAGCAGCCAAGAAATGGGCGGGAAGCAGTTCTTC. Full variable domain (outside the CDR3, taken from reference TRBV14 and TRBJ2-1): EAGVTQFPSHSVIEKGQTVTLRCDPISGHDNLYWYRRVMGKEIKFLLHFVKESKQDESGMPNNRFLAERTGGTYSTLKVQPAELEDSGVYFCASSQEMGGKQFFGPGTRLTVL.

This clonotype was observed at least ten times. V is TRBV20-1 and J is TRBJ2-7; tentatively, D is TRBD1 (6 bases). CDR3 size: 14 residues. Germline V CDR1 and CDR2: DFQATT, SNEGSKA (reference sequence). V was cut by 6 bases and J by 7 bases, with 22 bases left in between. Here the CDR3 reads CSATLQGPSGEQYF. DNA for the CDR3: TGCAGTGCCACACTCCAGGGGCCCTCGGGGGAGCAGTACTTC.

This clonotype was seen many times. V gene TRBV20-1 combines with J gene TRBJ2-7; D may be TRBD2 (5 bases). Looked up from germline, CDR1 is DFQATT and CDR2 is SNEGSKA (reference sequence). The CDR3 length is 14 residues. V lost 6 bases, J lost 5 bases, and 20 bases lay in between. CDR3 sequence: CSATRGHRGNEQYF. In DNA, the CDR3 is TGCAGTGCCACCCGGGGTCACCGCGGAAACGAGCAGTACTTC.

This clonotype was seen many times. The chain is built from TRBV28 and TRBJ2-7, with TRBD2 matching over 13 bases. Germline CDR1 reads MDHEN; CDR2 reads SYDVKM. The J segment lost 3 bases and the V segment lost 5 bases, leaving 19 bases of the junction unmatched. The CDR3 is made up of 20 amino acids. CDR3 in amino acids: CASSRKRTRLAGGLLYEQYF. The CDR3 nucleotides read TGTGCCAGCAGTCGTAAGCGGACCAGACTAGCGGGAGGACTCCTCTACGAGCAGTACTTC.

There are many counts of this clonotype. V usage is TRBV13 and J usage is TRBJ2-7, with TRBD2 matching over 7 bases. Germline CDR1 and CDR2: PRHDT and FYEKMQ (reference sequence). The V gene end was trimmed by 5 bases and the J gene end by 7 bases; junction bases not matched to a gene: 8. The CDR3 spans 13 residues. The CDR3 nucleotides are TGTGCCAGCAGCCTCCGACTAGCTGGGGAGCAGTACTTC. Amino acids: CASSLRLAGEQYF.

At least ten counts were recorded for this clonotype. V usage is TRBV10-2 and J usage is TRBJ1-1; TRBD1 matches 8 bases. Germline V gene sequence: CDR1 WSHSY, CDR2 SAAADI. Trimming at V came to 8 bases and at J to 7 bases, leaving 12 bases not matched to a gene. This CDR3 has 14 amino acids. The CDR3 DNA is TGCGCCAGCGGACCGTGGGACAGGATGTTTGAAGCTTTCTTT. It yields the protein CASGPWDRMFEAFF.

This clonotype is deemed medium-sized. The rearrangement joins TRBV11-2 to TRBJ2-2; TRBD2 might be the D (6 bases). This CDR3 is built from 14 residues. Trimming pared 4 bases from V and 5 bases from J, leaving 11 bases between. Germline CDR1 is SGHAT and CDR2 is FQNNGV. For the CDR3, the DNA is TGTGCCAGCAGCTGGCGGGACTTGACCGGGGAGCTGTTTTTT. Amino acid sequence: CASSWRDLTGELFF.

In its sample, this clonotype was seen many times. The chain employs TRBV7-9 and TRBJ2-6; D is undetermined. Germline CDR1 and CDR2: SEHNR and FQNEAQ (reference sequence). The V gene lost 0 bases and the J gene lost 0 bases, with 6 bases spanning the gap. This CDR3 contains 16 residues. DNA for the CDR3: TGTGCCAGCAGCTTAGCGGTAGGCTCTGGGGCCAACGTCCTGACTTTC. Amino acids: CASSLAVGSGANVLTF.

This clonotype was counted ten times or more. V gene TRBV13 combines with J gene TRBJ2-1, with D tentatively TRBD1 (6 bases). This CDR3 has 15 residues. Germline V gives CDR1 PRHDT, CDR2 FYEKMQ (reference sequence). V was pared by 2 bases and J by 9 bases, with 17 bases between. In nucleotides, the CDR3 is TGTGCCAGCAGCTTAAGGCTAGCCCAGGGGACTGAGCAGTTCTTC. This codes for CASSLRLAQGTEQFF.

This clonotype came up many times. This chain links TRBV28 with TRBJ1-2; the match to TRBD1 covers 9 bases. The V segment lost 1 base and the J segment 4 bases; nucleotides outside the gene matches: 7. This CDR3 comprises 16 residues. Germline V gene sequence: CDR1 MDHEN, CDR2 SYDVKM. The CDR3 nucleotides read TGTGCCAGCAGTTTATTCGGGTCGGGACAGGGCTATGGCTACACCTTC. Protein: CASSLFGSGQGYGYTF.

This clonotype was recorded at least ten times. This chain connects TRBV7-2 to TRBJ2-7; possible D gene TRBD1, 5 bases. Trimming removed 6 bases at V and 0 bases at J, with 9 bases between. The V gene's germline CDR1 is SGHTA and CDR2 FQGNSA. The CDR3 length is 13 residues. The CDR3 protein is CASRMGPSYEQYF. CDR3 DNA: TGTGCCAGCAGAATGGGGCCCTCCTACGAGCAGTACTTC.

This clonotype was recorded many times. This sequence joins TRBV5-1 and TRBJ1-5; D gene uncertain. The CDR3 runs to 15 residues. CDR1 and CDR2 from the germline V gene are SGHRS and YFSETQ. Trimming removed 0 bases at V and 0 bases at J, with 7 bases between. CDR3 loop: CASSLGDNSNQPQHF. The CDR3 DNA reads TGCGCCAGCAGCTTGGGAGATAATAGCAATCAGCCCCAGCATTTT.

The chain has TRBV27 and TRBJ2-1; either TRBD1 or TRBD2 may supply D (5 bases each). V lost 5 bases and J 10 bases, leaving 15 bases between the germline ends. The CDR3 is 13 amino acids. From germline, CDR1 is MNHEY and CDR2 SMNVEV (reference sequence). The DNA for the CDR3 is TGTGCCAGCAGTCGCCCCGGGACCGACGAGCAGTTCTTC. The encoded protein is CASSRPGTDEQFF.

The table lists this clonotype with many counts. The chain joins TRBV7-2 to TRBJ2-5; perhaps D is TRBD1 or TRBD2 (5 bases each). This CDR3 is 13 amino acids long. Trimming took 4 bases from V and 5 from J, leaving 11 bases between them. Germline assignment: CDR1 SGHTA and CDR2 FQGNSA. CDR3: CASSSGPRETQYF. As DNA, the CDR3 is TGTGCCAGCAGCTCGGGACCTCGGGAGACCCAGTACTTC.

Only a few counts were recorded for this clonotype. CDR3 protein: CASGRDWTEAFF. The CDR3 nucleotides are TGTGCCAGCGGCAGGGACTGGACTGAAGCTTTCTTT. V usage is TRBV27 and J usage is TRBJ1-1, with D possibly being TRBD1 (5 bases). The CDR3 runs to 12 residues. CDR1 is MNHEY, CDR2 SMNVEV, per germline (reference sequence). Deletions cut 8 bases from V and 5 bases from J, with 12 bases between.

This clonotype was seen ten or more times. This chain connects TRBV6-5 to TRBJ2-5; D possibly uses TRBD1 or TRBD2 (5 bases each). The CDR3 has 16 amino acids. Per germline, CDR1 MNHEY and CDR2 SVGAGI. V lost 7 bases to trimming and J lost 3 bases, with 21 bases between them. The CDR3 DNA follows: TGTGCCAGCAAAACCCCCAAGAGAGGGGATAAAGAGACCCAGTACTTC. Translation gives CASKTPKRGDKETQYF.

This clonotype has a count of ten or more. The rearrangement links TRBV7-9 to TRBJ2-7, with TRBD2 identical over 11 bases. The CDR3 contains 16 residues. The V and J ends lost 5 bases and 2 bases, in that order; junction bases with no gene match: 8. CDR1 and CDR2 (germline): SEHNR, FQNEAQ (reference sequence). The CDR3 sequence: CASSHLRLAGPYEQYF. The CDR3 DNA reads as TGTGCCAGCAGCCACTTACGACTAGCGGGACCCTACGAGCAGTACTTC.

This clonotype has a handful of counts. This chain links TRBV5-1 with TRBJ2-3; 8 bases line up with TRBD1. V shed 0 bases, J shed 2 bases, and the junction held 2 bases outside the gene matches. Germline-derived CDR1 and CDR2 are SGHRS and YFSETQ. The CDR3 covers 15 residues. The CDR3 spells CASSLGGQVTDTQYF. The CDR3 nucleotides read TGCGCCAGCAGCTTGGGGGGACAGGTCACAGATACGCAGTATTTT.

This clonotype occurred a few times. The chain has TRBV7-2 and TRBJ2-2, with a possible D match to TRBD1 (5 bases). Trimming left V 5 bases short and J 4 bases short, with 14 bases between. Germline CDR1 and CDR2: SGHTA and FQGNSA. The length of the CDR3 is 15 residues. The CDR3 DNA reads TGTGCCAGCAGCGCTATTTGGGGCACCACCGGGGAGCTGTTTTTT. Protein: CASSAIWGTTGELFF.

J is TRBJ2-7 and V is TRBV7-9; D is undetermined. V was pared by 0 bases and J by 5 bases, with 5 bases between. Germline CDR1 reads SEHNR; CDR2 reads FQNEAQ (reference sequence). The CDR3 is 12 residues long. The CDR3 region is CASSLARDEQYF. The CDR3 DNA follows: TGTGCCAGCAGCTTAGCGCGAGACGAGCAGTACTTC.

Only a few counts were recorded for this clonotype. CDR3 protein: CASSLALTSVETQYF. The CDR3 coding sequence is TGTGCCAGCAGCTTAGCCCTGACTAGCGTGGAGACCCAGTACTTC. The chain has TRBV7-2 and TRBJ2-5; 8 bases match TRBD2. Germline V gives CDR1 SGHTA, CDR2 FQGNSA. There are 15 residues in the CDR3. With 0 bases clipped from V and 5 bases from J, the junction kept 5 bases outside the gene matches. The whole variable domain, filled in from reference TRBV7-2 and TRBJ2-5, reads GAGVSQSPSNKVTEKGKDVELRCDPISGHTALYWYRQSLGQGLEFLIYFQGNSAPDKSGLPSDRFSAERTGGSVSTLTIQRTQQEDSAVYLCASSLALTSVETQYFGPGTRLLVL.

Ten or more counts support this clonotype. The rearrangement joins TRBV7-2 to TRBJ2-3, with 8 nucleotides matching TRBD2. The CDR3 contains 16 residues. Germline V gene lookup returns CDR1 SGHTA and CDR2 FQGNSA. Unmatched junction bases numbered 11, after V lost 6 bases and J lost 3 bases. For the CDR3, the DNA is TGTGCCAGCAGACAAAAAGCGGGAGTTGAAACAGATACGCAGTATTTT. Its translation: CASRQKAGVETDTQYF.

This clonotype was observed many times. The rearrangement uses TRBV30 and TRBJ1-2; 8 bases are a match to TRBD1. The germline V gene encodes CDR1 GTSNPN and CDR2 SVGIG (reference sequence). The length of the CDR3 is 14 residues. The V segment lost 4 bases and the J segment 8 bases; nucleotides outside the gene matches: 12. CDR3 in amino acids: CAWIRGRATGGYTF. The CDR3 DNA reads TGTGCCTGGATCAGGGGGCGGGCGACGGGCGGCTACACCTTC. The complete variable domain, with remaining parts taken from reference TRBV30 and TRBJ1-2, reads SQTIHQWPATLVQPVGSPLSLECTVEGTSNPNLYWYRQAAGRGLQLLFYSVGIGQISSEVPQNLSASRPQDRQFILSSKKLLLSDSGFYLCAWIRGRATGGYTFGSGTRLTVV.

This clonotype has ten or more counts. This chain links TRBV7-9 with TRBJ1-3; D not certain. This CDR3 region has 14 residues. V gave up 8 bases and J gave up 0 bases, with 11 bases separating them. Germline loops: CDR1 SEHNR, CDR2 FQNEAQ (reference sequence). This CDR3 is CASRAESSGNTIYF. The CDR3, as DNA: TGTGCCAGCCGAGCGGAGAGCTCTGGAAACACCATATATTTT.